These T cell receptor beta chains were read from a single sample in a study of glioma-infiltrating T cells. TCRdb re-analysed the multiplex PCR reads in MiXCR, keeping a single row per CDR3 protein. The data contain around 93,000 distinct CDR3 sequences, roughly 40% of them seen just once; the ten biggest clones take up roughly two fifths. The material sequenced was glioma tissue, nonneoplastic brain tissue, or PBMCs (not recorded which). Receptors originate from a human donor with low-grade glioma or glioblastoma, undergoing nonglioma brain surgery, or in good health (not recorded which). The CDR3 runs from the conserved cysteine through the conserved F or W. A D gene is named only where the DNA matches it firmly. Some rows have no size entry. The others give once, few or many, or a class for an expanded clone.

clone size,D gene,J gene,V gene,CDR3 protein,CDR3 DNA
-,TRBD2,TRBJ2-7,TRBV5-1,CASSLVPLPSGSYEQYF,TGCGCCAGCAGCTTGGTTCCCCTCCCTAGCGGGAGTTACGAGCAGTACTTC
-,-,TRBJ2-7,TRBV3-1,CASRQGAGVEAQYF,TGTGCCAGCAGACAAGGTGCAGGGGTAGAGGCCCAGTACTTC
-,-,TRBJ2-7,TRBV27,CASRWDPNGAYEQYF,TGTGCCAGCAGATGGGACCCTAATGGTGCATACGAGCAGTACTTC
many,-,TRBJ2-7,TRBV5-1,CASSLGGFPQMEQYF,TGCGCCAGCAGCTTGGGAGGGTTCCCACAGATGGAGCAGTACTTC
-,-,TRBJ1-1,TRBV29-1,CSVKRRTGIGTEAFF,TGCAGCGTTAAACGTCGAACAGGGATCGGCACTGAAGCTTTCTTT
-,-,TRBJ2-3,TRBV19,CASSLRWALDTQYF,TGTGCCAGTAGTCTAAGGTGGGCACTTGATACGCAGTATTTT
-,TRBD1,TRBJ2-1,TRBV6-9,CASSFGGQGVHEQFF,TGTGCCAGCAGTTTTGGGGGACAGGGGGTCCATGAGCAGTTCTTC
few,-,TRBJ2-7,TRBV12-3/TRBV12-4,CASSFGYKQYF,TGTGCCAGCAGTTTTGGGTACAAGCAGTACTTC
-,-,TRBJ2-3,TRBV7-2,CASSPGSAGTTDTKYF,TGTGCCAGCAGCCCAGGGTCGGCGGGAACCACAGATACGAAGTATTTT
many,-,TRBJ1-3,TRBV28,CASRSGASGNTIYF,TGTGCCAGCAGATCCGGGGCCTCTGGAAACACCATATATTTT
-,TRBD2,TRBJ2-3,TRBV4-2,CASSPGTSGRVVDTQYF,TGTGCCAGCAGCCCGGGGACTAGCGGGAGAGTTGTAGATACGCAGTATTTT
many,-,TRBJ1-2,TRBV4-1,CASSRTTDRLEGYTF,TGCGCCAGCAGCCGGACTACCGACAGGTTAGAGGGCTACACCTTC
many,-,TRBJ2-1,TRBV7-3,CASSSTLYNNEQFF,TGTGCCAGCAGCTCGACCCTCTACAACAATGAGCAGTTCTTC